Given below is one T cell receptor (beta chain) in context. The target antigen is unknown. An amount of RNA that ranged from roughly 0.45 to 1 ug was reverse transcribed with random hexamers. An immunoSEQ multiplex PCR amplified TCR beta CDR3 over 54 Vbeta and 13 Jbeta. In TCRdb, the immunoSEQ multiplex PCR reads were re-called with MiXCR into one record per CDR3 protein. The sample lists 160,000 or so distinct CDR3 sequences, 93% occurring once. The CDR3 contains 16 residues. From germline, CDR1 is LGHNT and CDR2 FRNRAP. J was trimmed by 3 bases and V by 3 bases; bases with no gene match: 9. The sample belongs to a study of CD8 T cells in Susac syndrome. General study results and limits: The study's TCR sequencing and HLA analysis drew on a certain number of individuals. That number was acknowledged as relatively small.

This chain joins TRBV12-5 and TRBJ2-7, with 9 bases matching TRBD1. Sequencing input: CD4+ T cells from PBMCs. This TCR derives from a human donor in good health. The CDR3 reads CASGFPRDRDSYEQYF. CDR3 in DNA: TGTGCTAGTGGTTTTCCCCGGGACAGGGACAGCTACGAGCAGTACTTC.